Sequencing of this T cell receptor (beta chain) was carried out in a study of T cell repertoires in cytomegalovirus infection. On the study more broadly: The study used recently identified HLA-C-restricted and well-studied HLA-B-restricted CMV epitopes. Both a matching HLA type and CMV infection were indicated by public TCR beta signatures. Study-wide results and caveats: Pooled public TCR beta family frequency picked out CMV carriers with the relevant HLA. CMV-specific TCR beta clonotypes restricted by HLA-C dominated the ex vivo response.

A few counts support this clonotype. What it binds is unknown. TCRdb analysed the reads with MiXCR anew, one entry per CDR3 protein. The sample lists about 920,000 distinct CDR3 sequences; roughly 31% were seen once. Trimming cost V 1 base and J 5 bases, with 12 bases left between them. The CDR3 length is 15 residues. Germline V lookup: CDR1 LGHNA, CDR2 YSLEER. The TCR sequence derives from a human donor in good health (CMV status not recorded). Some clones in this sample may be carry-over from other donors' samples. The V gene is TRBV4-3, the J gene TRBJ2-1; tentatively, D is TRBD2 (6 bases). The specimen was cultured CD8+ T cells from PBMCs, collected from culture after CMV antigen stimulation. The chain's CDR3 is CASSQGAGSDNEQFF. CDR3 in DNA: TGCGCCAGCAGCCAAGGGGCGGGGTCAGACAATGAGCAGTTCTTC.